This T cell receptor beta chain appears in the sequencing data of a study of beta chain features in type 1 diabetes. Expressed TCRB transcripts were sequenced because the entire RNA isolate underwent reverse transcription. Sequencing was performed with immunoSEQ multiplex PCR; in TCRdb, only in-frame clones are kept and a portion is missing. The profile shows more than 110,000 clones, roughly 7.2% of them singletons. This clone was picked up a small number of times. Antigen unknown. Findings of the study overall: It was not settled here whether HLA type affects TCRB rearrangement.

This CDR3 is built from 14 residues. The V segment lost 6 bases and the J segment 4 bases; nucleotides outside the gene matches: 0. Germline V gene sequence: CDR1 MNHNS, CDR2 SASEGT. This rearrangement joins TRBV6-1 to TRBJ2-1, with 13 bases matching TRBD2. Sequenced material: central memory CD4+ T cells from blood. The TCR was taken from a woman in her thirties in good health. As DNA, the CDR3 is TGTGCCAGCAGACTAGCGGGAGGGTACAATGAGCAGTTCTTC. This sequence encodes CASRLAGGYNEQFF.